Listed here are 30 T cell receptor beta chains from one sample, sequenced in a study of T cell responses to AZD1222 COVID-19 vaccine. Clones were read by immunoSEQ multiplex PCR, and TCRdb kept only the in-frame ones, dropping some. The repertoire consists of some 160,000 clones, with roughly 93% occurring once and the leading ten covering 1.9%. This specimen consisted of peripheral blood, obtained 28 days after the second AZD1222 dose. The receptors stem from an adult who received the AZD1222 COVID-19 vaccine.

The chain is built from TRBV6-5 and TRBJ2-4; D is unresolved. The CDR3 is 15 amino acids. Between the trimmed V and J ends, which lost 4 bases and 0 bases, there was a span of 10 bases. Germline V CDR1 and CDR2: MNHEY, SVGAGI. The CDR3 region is CASSFDIQAKNIQYF. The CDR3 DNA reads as TGTGCCAGCAGTTTCGACATCCAAGCCAAAAACATTCAGTACTTC.

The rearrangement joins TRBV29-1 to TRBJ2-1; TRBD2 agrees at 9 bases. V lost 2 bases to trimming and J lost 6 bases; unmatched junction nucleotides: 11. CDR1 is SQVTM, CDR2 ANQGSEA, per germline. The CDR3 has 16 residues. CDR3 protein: CSVEFPWLAGLNEQFF. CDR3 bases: TGCAGCGTTGAATTCCCCTGGCTAGCGGGACTCAATGAGCAGTTCTTC.

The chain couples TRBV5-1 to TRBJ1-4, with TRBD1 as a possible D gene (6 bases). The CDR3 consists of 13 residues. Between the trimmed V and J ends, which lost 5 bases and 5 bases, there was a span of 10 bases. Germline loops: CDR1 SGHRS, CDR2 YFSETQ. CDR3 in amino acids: CASSPQGNEKLFF. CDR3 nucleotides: TGCGCCAGCAGTCCACAGGGAAATGAAAAACTGTTTTTT.

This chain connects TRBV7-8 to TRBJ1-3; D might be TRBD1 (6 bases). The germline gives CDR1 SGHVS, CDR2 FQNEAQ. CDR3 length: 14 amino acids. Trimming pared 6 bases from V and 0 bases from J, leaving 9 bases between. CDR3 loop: CASSQTGSGNTIYF. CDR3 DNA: TGTGCCAGCAGTCAGACAGGCTCTGGAAACACCATATATTTT.

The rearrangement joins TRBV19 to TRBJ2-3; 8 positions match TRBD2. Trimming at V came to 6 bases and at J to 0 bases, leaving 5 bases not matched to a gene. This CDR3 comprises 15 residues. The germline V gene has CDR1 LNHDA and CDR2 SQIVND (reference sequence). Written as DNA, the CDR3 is TGTGCCAGTAGGATGACTAGCGCGAGCACAGATACGCAGTATTTT. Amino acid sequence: CASRMTSASTDTQYF.

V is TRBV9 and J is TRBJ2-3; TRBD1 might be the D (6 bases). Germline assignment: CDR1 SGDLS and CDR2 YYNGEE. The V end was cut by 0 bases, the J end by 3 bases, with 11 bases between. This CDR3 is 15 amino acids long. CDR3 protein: CASSVGQGPTDTQYF. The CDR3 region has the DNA TGTGCCAGCAGCGTAGGTCAGGGGCCGACAGATACGCAGTATTTT.

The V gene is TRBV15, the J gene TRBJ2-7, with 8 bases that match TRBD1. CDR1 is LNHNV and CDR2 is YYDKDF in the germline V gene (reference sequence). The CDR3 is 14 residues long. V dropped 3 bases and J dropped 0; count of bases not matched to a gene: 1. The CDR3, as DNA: TGTGCCACCAGCAGGACAGGGGTCTCCTACGAGCAGTACTTC. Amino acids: CATSRTGVSYEQYF.

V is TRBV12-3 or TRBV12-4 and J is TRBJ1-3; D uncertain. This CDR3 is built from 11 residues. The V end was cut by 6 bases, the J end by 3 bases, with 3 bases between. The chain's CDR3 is CASRLGNTIYF. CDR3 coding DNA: TGTGCCAGCAGACTTGGAAACACCATATATTTT.

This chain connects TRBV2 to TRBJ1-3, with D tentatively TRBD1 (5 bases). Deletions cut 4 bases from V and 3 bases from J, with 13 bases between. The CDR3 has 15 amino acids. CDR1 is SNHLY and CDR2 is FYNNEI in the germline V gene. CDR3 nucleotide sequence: TGTGCCAGCAGTGGGCCCGGAGGGGTTGGAAACACCATATATTTT. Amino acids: CASSGPGGVGNTIYF.

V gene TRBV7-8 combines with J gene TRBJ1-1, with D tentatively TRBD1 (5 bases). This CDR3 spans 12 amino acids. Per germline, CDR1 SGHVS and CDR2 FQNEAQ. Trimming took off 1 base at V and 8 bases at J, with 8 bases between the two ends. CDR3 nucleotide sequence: TGTGCCAGCAGCTTAGTTCCAGGGGAAGCTTTCTTT. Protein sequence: CASSLVPGEAFF.

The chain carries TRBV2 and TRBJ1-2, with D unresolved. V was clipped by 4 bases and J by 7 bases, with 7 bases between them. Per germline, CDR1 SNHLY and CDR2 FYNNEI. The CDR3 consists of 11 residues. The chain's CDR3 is CASSVPLGYTF. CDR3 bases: TGTGCCAGCAGTGTACCACTTGGCTACACCTTC.

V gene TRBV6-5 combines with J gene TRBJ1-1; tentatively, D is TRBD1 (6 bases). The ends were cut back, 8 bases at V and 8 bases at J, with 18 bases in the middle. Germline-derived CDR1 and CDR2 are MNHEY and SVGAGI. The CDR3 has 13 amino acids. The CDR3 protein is CASRVGATFEAFF. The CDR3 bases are TGTGCCAGCCGGGTGGGGGCGACCTTCGAAGCTTTCTTT.

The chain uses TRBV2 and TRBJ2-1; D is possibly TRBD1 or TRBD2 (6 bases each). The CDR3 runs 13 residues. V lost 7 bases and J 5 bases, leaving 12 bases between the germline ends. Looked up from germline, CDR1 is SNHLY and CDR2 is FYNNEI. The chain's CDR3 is CASKRGANNEQFF. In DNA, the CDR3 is TGTGCCAGCAAGAGGGGGGCCAACAATGAGCAGTTCTTC.

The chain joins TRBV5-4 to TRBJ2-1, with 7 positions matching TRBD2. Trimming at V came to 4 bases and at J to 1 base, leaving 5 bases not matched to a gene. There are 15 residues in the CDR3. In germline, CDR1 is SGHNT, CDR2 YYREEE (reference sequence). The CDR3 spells CASSPNGGSYNEQFF. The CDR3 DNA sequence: TGTGCCAGCAGCCCCAACGGGGGGTCCTACAATGAGCAGTTCTTC.

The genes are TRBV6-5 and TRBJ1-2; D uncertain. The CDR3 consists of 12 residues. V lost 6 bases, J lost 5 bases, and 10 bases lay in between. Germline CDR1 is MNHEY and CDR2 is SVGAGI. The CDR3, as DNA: TGTGCCAGCAGAAAACCCCAGTATGGCTACACCTTC. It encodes CASRKPQYGYTF.

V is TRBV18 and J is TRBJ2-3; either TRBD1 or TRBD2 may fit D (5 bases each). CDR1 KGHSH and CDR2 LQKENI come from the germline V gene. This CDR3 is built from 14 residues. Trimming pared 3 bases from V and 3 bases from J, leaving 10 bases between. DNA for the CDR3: TGTGCCAGCTCACCCTTGGGACGGACAGATACGCAGTATTTT. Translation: CASSPLGRTDTQYF. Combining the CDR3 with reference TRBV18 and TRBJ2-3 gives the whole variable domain NAGVMQNPRHLVRRRGQEARLRCSPMKGHSHVYWYRQLPEEGLKFMVYLQKENIIDESGMPKERFSAEFPKEGPSILRIQQVVRGDSAAYFCASSPLGRTDTQYFGPGTRLTVL.

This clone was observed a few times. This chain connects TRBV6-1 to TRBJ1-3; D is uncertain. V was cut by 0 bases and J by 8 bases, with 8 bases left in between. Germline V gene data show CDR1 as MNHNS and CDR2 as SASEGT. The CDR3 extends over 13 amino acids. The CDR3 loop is CASSEAFGHTIYF. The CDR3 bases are TGTGCCAGCAGTGAAGCGTTTGGCCACACCATATATTTT.

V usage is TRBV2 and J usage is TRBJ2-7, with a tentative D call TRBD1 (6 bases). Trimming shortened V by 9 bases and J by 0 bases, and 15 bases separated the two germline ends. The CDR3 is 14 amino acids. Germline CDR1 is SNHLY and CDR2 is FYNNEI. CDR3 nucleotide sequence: TGTGCCAGTTACAGGGTTAGTGCCTCCTACGAGCAGTACTTC. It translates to CASYRVSASYEQYF.

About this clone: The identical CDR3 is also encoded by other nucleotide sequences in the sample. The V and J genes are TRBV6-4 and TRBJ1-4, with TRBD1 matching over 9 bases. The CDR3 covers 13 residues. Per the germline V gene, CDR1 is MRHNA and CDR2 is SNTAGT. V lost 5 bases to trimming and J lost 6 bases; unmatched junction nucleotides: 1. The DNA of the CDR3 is TGTGCCAGCAGTCGGGACAGGGATGAAAAACTGTTTTTT. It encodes CASSRDRDEKLFF.

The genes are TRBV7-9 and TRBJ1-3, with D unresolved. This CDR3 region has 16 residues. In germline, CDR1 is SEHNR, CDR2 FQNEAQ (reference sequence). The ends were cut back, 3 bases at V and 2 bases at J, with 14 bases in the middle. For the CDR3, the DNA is TGTGCCAGCAGCTTGGGATACCTCCGGGCTGGAAACACCATATATTTT. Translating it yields CASSLGYLRAGNTIYF.

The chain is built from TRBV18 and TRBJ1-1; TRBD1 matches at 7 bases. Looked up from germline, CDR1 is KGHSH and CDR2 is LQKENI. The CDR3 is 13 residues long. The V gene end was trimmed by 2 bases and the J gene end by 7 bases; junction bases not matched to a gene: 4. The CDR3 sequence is CASSPGQGVEAFF. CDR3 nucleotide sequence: TGTGCCAGCTCACCAGGGCAGGGGGTTGAAGCTTTCTTT.

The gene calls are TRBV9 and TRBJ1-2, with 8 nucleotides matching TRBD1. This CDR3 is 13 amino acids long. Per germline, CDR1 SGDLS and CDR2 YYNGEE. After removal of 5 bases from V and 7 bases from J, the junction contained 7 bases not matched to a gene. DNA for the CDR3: TGTGCCAGCAGTCAAACAGGGGGAGGTGGCTACACCTTC. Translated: CASSQTGGGGYTF.

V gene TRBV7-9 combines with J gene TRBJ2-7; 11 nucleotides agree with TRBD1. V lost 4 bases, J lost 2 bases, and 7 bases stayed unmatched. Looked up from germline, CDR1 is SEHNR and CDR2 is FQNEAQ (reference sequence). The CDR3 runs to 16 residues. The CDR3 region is CASSSRGTGGPYEQYF. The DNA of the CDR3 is TGTGCCAGCAGCTCCCGAGGGACAGGGGGTCCCTACGAGCAGTACTTC. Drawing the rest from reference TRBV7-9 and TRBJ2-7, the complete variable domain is DTGVSQNPRHKITKRGQNVTFRCDPISEHNRLYWYRQTLGQGPEFLTYFQNEAQLEKSRLLSDRFSAERPKGSFSTLEIQRTEQGDSAMYLCASSSRGTGGPYEQYFGPGTRLTVT.

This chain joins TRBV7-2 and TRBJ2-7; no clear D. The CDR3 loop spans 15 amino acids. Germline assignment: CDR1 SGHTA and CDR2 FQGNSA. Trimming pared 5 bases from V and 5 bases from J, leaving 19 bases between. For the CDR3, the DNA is TGTGCCAGCAGCCCGAGTACTACGCCGAGAGACGAGCAGTACTTC. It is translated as CASSPSTTPRDEQYF.

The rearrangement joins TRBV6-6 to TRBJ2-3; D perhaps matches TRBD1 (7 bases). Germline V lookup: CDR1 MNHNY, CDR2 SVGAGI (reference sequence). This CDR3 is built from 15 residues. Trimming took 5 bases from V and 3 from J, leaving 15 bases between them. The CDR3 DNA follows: TGTGCCAGCAGTCGAGCGGAGGGGGCTACAGATACGCAGTATTTT. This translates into CASSRAEGATDTQYF.

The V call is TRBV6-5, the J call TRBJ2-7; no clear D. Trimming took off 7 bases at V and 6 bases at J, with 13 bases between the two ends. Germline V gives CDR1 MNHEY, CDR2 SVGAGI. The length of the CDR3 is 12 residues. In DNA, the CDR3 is TGTGCCAGCAACAACATCGGACGCGAGCAGTACTTC. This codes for CASNNIGREQYF.

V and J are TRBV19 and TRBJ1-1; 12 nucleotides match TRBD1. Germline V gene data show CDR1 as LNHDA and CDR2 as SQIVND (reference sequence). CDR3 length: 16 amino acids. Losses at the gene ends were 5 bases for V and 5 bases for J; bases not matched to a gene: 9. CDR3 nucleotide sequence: TGTGCCAGTAGTCCCCGGGACAGGGGGCGAAATACTGAAGCTTTCTTT. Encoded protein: CASSPRDRGRNTEAFF.

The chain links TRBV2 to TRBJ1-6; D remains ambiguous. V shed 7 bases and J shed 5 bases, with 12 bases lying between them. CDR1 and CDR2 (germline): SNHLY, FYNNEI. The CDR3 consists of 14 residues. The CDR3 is CASKAGPNNSPLHF. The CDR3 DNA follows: TGTGCCAGCAAAGCCGGGCCCAATAATTCACCCCTCCACTTT.

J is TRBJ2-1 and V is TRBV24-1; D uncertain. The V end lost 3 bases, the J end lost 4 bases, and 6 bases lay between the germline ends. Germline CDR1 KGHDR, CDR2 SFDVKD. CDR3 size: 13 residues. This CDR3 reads CATSDREYNEQFF. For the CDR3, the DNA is TGTGCCACCAGTGATCGTGAATACAATGAGCAGTTCTTC.

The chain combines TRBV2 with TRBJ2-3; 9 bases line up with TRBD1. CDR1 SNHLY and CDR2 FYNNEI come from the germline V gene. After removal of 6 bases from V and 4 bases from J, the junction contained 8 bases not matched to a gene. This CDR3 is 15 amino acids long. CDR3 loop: CASRRTGARADTQYF. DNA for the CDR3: TGTGCCAGCAGGAGGACAGGGGCGAGGGCAGATACGCAGTATTTT.